The 32 T cell receptor beta chains below all came from one sample that was sequenced in a study of blood T cells in healthy people across ages. A second PCR of 7 to 11 cycles used a sample-barcoded 5' primer and a J-beta primer mix. Each CDR3 protein gets one entry after TCRdb re-called the 5' RACE reads with MiXCR. The sample records around 620,000 distinct CDR3 sequences, approximately 30% being singletons. Sequenced input: blood. These receptors were obtained from a woman in her 70s in good health.

This clonotype came up a few times. The chain uses TRBV18 and TRBJ2-5; no clear D. Germline CDR1 is KGHSH and CDR2 is LQKENI. V was trimmed by 6 bases and J by 0 bases, leaving 8 bases between them. CDR3 length: 13 residues. Here the CDR3 reads CASSQNYQETQYF. The CDR3 DNA is TGTGCCAGCTCCCAAAACTACCAAGAGACCCAGTACTTC.

This sequence joins TRBV5-1 and TRBJ2-3, with D maybe TRBD2 (6 bases). This CDR3 has 16 amino acids. V lost 3 bases to trimming and J lost 1 base, with 15 bases between them. CDR1 is SGHRS, CDR2 YFSETQ, per germline. CDR3: CASSSTGPGGTDTQYF. In DNA form, the CDR3 reads TGCGCCAGCAGCTCAACTGGTCCGGGGGGCACAGATACGCAGTATTTT. Looking up the rest from reference TRBV5-1 and TRBJ2-3 gives the full variable domain: KAGVTQTPRYLIKTRGQQVTLSCSPISGHRSVSWYQQTPGQGLQFLFEYFSETQRNKGNFPGRFSGRQFSNSRSEMNVSTLELGDSALYLCASSSTGPGGTDTQYFGPGTRLTVL.

On this clonotype: The germline gene is not matched at one end of the junction; a read error may be the cause. V gene TRBV6-5 combines with J gene TRBJ1-1; TRBD1 might be the D (6 bases). This CDR3 comprises 14 residues. Germline loops: CDR1 MNHEY, CDR2 SVGAGI. In DNA, the CDR3 is TGTGCCAGCAGTCGGGAGGGTTGGGACACTGAAGCTTCCTTT. This sequence encodes CASSREGWDTEASF.

The chain uses TRBV20-1 and TRBJ1-2, with unresolved D. Germline loops: CDR1 DFQATT, CDR2 SNEGSKA (reference sequence). CDR3 length: 11 residues. DNA of the CDR3: TGCAGCCGCCTTGGAGGGTATGGCTACACCTTC. It is translated as CSRLGGYGYTF.

The J gene is TRBJ1-2, the V gene TRBV12-3 or TRBV12-4, with 9 nucleotides matching TRBD1. Trimming took 7 bases from V and 3 from J; bases not matched to a gene: 6. The CDR3 is 14 amino acids. CDR3 in DNA: TGTGCCAGCACCCATGGGACAGGGCACTATGGCTACACCTTC. Protein sequence: CASTHGTGHYGYTF.

This clonotype occurred a few times. The V gene is TRBV20-1, the J gene TRBJ2-5; unclear D gene. The CDR3 has 14 amino acids. V dropped 4 bases and J dropped 1 base, with 13 bases sitting between them. Per the germline V gene, CDR1 is DFQATT and CDR2 is SNEGSKA (reference sequence). The chain's CDR3 is CSATVVIGQETQYF. The CDR3 region has the DNA TGCAGTGCTACGGTGGTAATCGGCCAAGAGACCCAGTACTTC.

This clonotype was counted a few times. The CDR3 is CASSQDGFSYEQYF. The CDR3, as DNA: TGCGCCAGCAGCCAAGATGGGTTCTCCTACGAGCAGTACTTC. This chain links TRBV4-3 with TRBJ2-7; D is undetermined. With 0 bases removed from V and 0 bases from J, the gap between germline ends came to 6 bases. The CDR3 loop spans 14 amino acids. Per the germline V gene, CDR1 is LGHNA and CDR2 is YSLEER.

The chain is built from TRBV28 and TRBJ2-4; 9 nucleotides agree with TRBD1. Germline CDR1 reads MDHEN; CDR2 reads SYDVKM. V shed 1 base and J 4 bases; nucleotides not matched to a gene: 8. The CDR3 has 17 amino acids. The CDR3 DNA reads as TGTGCCAGCAGTTTATCCGAAGACAGGGGGAAAAAAAACATTCAGTACTTC. Protein sequence: CASSLSEDRGKKNIQYF. Based on the CDR3 plus reference TRBV28 and TRBJ2-4, the full variable domain is DVKVTQSSRYLVKRTGEKVFLECVQDMDHENMFWYRQDPGLGLRLIYFSYDVKMKEKGDIPEGYSVSREKKERFSLILESASTNQTSMYLCASSLSEDRGKKNIQYFGAGTRLSVL.

This clonotype was found a few times. The rearrangement links TRBV4-2 to TRBJ2-5; D possibly corresponds to TRBD2 (6 bases). Germline CDR1 is LGHNA and CDR2 is YNFKEQ. This CDR3 has 15 residues. The V and J ends lost 4 bases and 4 bases respectively, with 16 bases between them. CDR3 in DNA: TGTGCCAGCAGCCTATCCTCGGGGGAAGGAGAGACCCAGTACTTC. Its protein product is CASSLSSGEGETQYF.

The chain couples TRBV5-1 to TRBJ2-5; 9 bases agree with TRBD2. Gene TRBJ2-7 matches the end of the DNA better, so the J call may be wrong. Looked up from germline, CDR1 is SGHRS and CDR2 is YFSETQ. The CDR3 has 16 residues. This CDR3 reads CASSLEPSGISYEQYF. DNA for the CDR3: TGCGCCAGCAGCTTGGAGCCTAGCGGGATCTCCTACGAGCAGTACTTC.

This clonotype came up a few times. The chain recombines TRBV4-1 with TRBJ1-2; D may be TRBD1 (6 bases). Trimming left V 4 bases short and J 8 bases short, with 17 bases between. The CDR3 extends over 14 amino acids. CDR1 MGHRA and CDR2 YSYEKL come from the germline V gene. The CDR3 nucleotides are TGCGCCAGCAGCCCGACGACCTCAGGGGAAGGCTACACCTTC. As protein: CASSPTTSGEGYTF.

The chain couples TRBV24-1 to TRBJ1-2; TRBD1 might be the D (6 bases). The V end was cut by 3 bases, the J end by 8 bases, with 9 bases between. Germline CDR1 and CDR2: KGHDR and SFDVKD. The length of the CDR3 is 12 residues. Written as DNA, the CDR3 is TGTGCCACCAGTGATCCGCAGGGGGGCTACACCTTC. Encoded protein: CATSDPQGGYTF.

This clonotype was observed a handful of times. Given the absence of the conserved phenylalanine or tryptophan at the CDR3 end, a read error is likely. The chain uses TRBV20-1 and TRBJ1-6; D not resolved. The V and J ends lost 3 bases and 9 bases respectively, with 6 bases between them. CDR1 is DFQATT, CDR2 SNEGSKA, per germline (reference sequence). The CDR3 extends over 11 amino acids. The CDR3 bases are TGCAGTGCTAGTAACGGTTCACCCCTCCACCTT. Translating it yields CSASNGSPLHL.

The chain recombines TRBV7-2 with TRBJ2-4; 8 nucleotides agree with TRBD2. Germline CDR1 reads SGHTA; CDR2 reads FQGNSA. This CDR3 spans 13 amino acids. The J segment lost 8 bases and the V segment lost 7 bases, leaving 7 bases of the junction unmatched. In nucleotides, the CDR3 is TGTGCCAGCACCCGGGGGGGCGGGGACATTCAGTACTTC. It encodes CASTRGGGDIQYF.

The DNA for the CDR3 is TGTGCCATCATGGAAGGCCCGGATAATGAAAAACTGTTTTTT. It encodes CAIMEGPDNEKLFF. The V gene is TRBV10-3, the J gene TRBJ1-4, with D unresolved. CDR1 ENHRY and CDR2 SYGVKD come from the germline V gene. The CDR3 has 14 amino acids. Trimming stripped 7 bases from V and 4 bases from J, with 13 bases between.

The chain joins TRBV24-1 to TRBJ2-5; TRBD2 agrees at 11 bases. The DNA end lines up better with TRBJ2-1; the J call may be wrong. From germline, CDR1 is KGHDR and CDR2 SFDVKD. The CDR3 runs to 16 residues. In nucleotides, the CDR3 is TGTGCCACCAGTGAATGGCTAGCGGGGGGATCTAATGAGCAGTTCTTC. As protein: CATSEWLAGGSNEQFF.

The chain joins TRBV4-1 to TRBJ2-2, with D tentatively TRBD2 (6 bases). The CDR3 runs to 15 residues. In germline, CDR1 is MGHRA, CDR2 YSYEKL. V lost 1 base and J lost 5, with 11 bases in between. The CDR3 DNA reads TGCGCCAGCAGCCAAGGTTGGCGGGGAACCGGGGAGCTGTTTTTT. This codes for CASSQGWRGTGELFF.

The V call is TRBV20-1, the J call TRBJ2-5, with D tentatively TRBD1 (6 bases). Trimming cost V 0 bases and J 2 bases, with 16 bases left between them. This CDR3 region has 16 residues. The germline V gene has CDR1 DFQATT and CDR2 SNEGSKA (reference sequence). The CDR3 sequence: CSARDFPRGAQETQYF. The DNA for the CDR3 is TGCAGTGCTAGAGACTTCCCCAGGGGAGCGCAAGAGACCCAGTACTTC.

This clonotype turned up a few times. The chain is built from TRBV29-1 and TRBJ1-2, with TRBD1 matching over 7 bases. Germline V CDR1 and CDR2: SQVTM, ANQGSEA. Unmatched junction bases numbered 1, after V lost 0 bases and J lost 3 bases. This CDR3 spans 13 amino acids. The CDR3 protein is CSVEDRGYYGYTF. In DNA, the CDR3 is TGCAGCGTTGAAGACAGGGGGTACTATGGCTACACCTTC.

The chain uses TRBV20-1 and TRBJ2-5; 10 bases align to TRBD2. With 3 bases clipped from V and 0 bases from J, the junction kept 13 bases outside the gene matches. From germline, CDR1 is DFQATT and CDR2 SNEGSKA (reference sequence). The CDR3 is 18 residues long. In DNA form, the CDR3 reads TGCAGTGCTAGCGGGGGGACTAGCGCCACAAAGTACCAAGAGACCCAGTACTTC. Its translation: CSASGGTSATKYQETQYF.

This clonotype was observed a few times. The genes are TRBV2 and TRBJ2-5; 10 bases match TRBD2. The J call may be faulty, since TRBJ2-1 better matches the DNA end. The CDR3 contains 15 residues. The germline V gene encodes CDR1 SNHLY and CDR2 FYNNEI. The CDR3: CASSERGLANNEQFF. In nucleotides, the CDR3 is TGTGCCAGCAGTGAAAGGGGACTAGCGAATAATGAGCAGTTCTTC.

This clonotype was counted only a few times. This chain links TRBV7-2 with TRBJ1-6, with D perhaps matching TRBD1 (6 bases). V lost 2 bases and J lost 6, with 14 bases in between. Germline V gene sequence: CDR1 SGHTA, CDR2 FQGNSA. There are 16 residues in the CDR3. CDR3 in DNA: TGTGCCAGCAGCTTATTCCGCGGACAGAGTAATTCACCCCTCCACTTT. Protein: CASSLFRGQSNSPLHF. Using reference TRBV7-2 and TRBJ1-6 for the parts outside the CDR3, the full variable domain is GAGVSQSPSNKVTEKGKDVELRCDPISGHTALYWYRQSLGQGLEFLIYFQGNSAPDKSGLPSDRFSAERTGGSVSTLTIQRTQQEDSAVYLCASSLFRGQSNSPLHFGNGTRLTVT.

CDR3 DNA: TGTGCCAGCAGCTTGCCGGGGGTTTACGAGACCCAGTACTTC. This gives the protein CASSLPGVYETQYF. The chain carries TRBV5-6 and TRBJ2-5; perhaps TRBD2 as D (6 bases). The CDR3 spans 14 residues. Trimming took 1 base from V and 5 from J, leaving 12 bases between them. Per the germline V gene, CDR1 is SGHDT and CDR2 is YYEEEE. Drawing the rest from reference TRBV5-6 and TRBJ2-5, the complete variable domain is DAGVTQSPTHLIKTRGQQVTLRCSPKSGHDTVSWYQQALGQGPQFIFQYYEEEERQRGNFPDRFSGHQFPNYSSELNVNALLLGDSALYLCASSLPGVYETQYFGPGTRLLVL.

CDR3 bases: TGTGCCAGTAGTACCGGACTAGCGTATTACAATGAGCAGTTCTTC. This translates into CASSTGLAYYNEQFF. V and J are TRBV19 and TRBJ2-1, with 9 bases lining up with TRBD2. The germline V gene has CDR1 LNHDA and CDR2 SQIVND (reference sequence). Trimming at V came to 4 bases and at J to 4 bases, leaving 5 bases not matched to a gene. This CDR3 is built from 15 residues.

This clonotype has more than one count but fewer than ten. The chain carries TRBV7-9 and TRBJ1-1; perhaps TRBD1 as D (5 bases). Trimming removed 4 bases at V and 0 bases at J, with 15 bases between. The CDR3 has 16 residues. Germline V gives CDR1 SEHNR, CDR2 FQNEAQ (reference sequence). The CDR3 loop is CASSSSTGTLNTEAFF. CDR3 bases: TGTGCCAGCAGCTCCTCGACGGGGACGTTGAACACTGAAGCTTTCTTT.

This clonotype was recorded a few times. J is TRBJ2-2 and V is TRBV4-3; 8 positions agree with TRBD2. Germline V gene data show CDR1 as LGHNA and CDR2 as YSLEER. CDR3 size: 16 residues. With V trimmed by 0 bases and J by 5 bases, 5 bases remained unmatched. The CDR3 sequence: CASSQEGGGRTGELFF. The DNA of the CDR3 is TGCGCCAGCAGCCAAGAAGGCGGGGGGAGGACCGGGGAGCTGTTTTTT.

V is TRBV7-2 and J is TRBJ2-1; no firm D call. The DNA end is more similar to TRBJ2-7, so the J call may be wrong. The length of the CDR3 is 13 residues. CDR1 and CDR2 from the germline V gene are SGHTA and FQGNSA. The CDR3 nucleotides are TGTGCCAGCAGCTCTCAGAGGTTCTACGAGCAGTACTTC. Translating it yields CASSSQRFYEQYF.

The V gene is TRBV11-3, the J gene TRBJ2-5; D is unresolved. Germline CDR1 reads SGHNT; CDR2 reads YENEEA. This CDR3 spans 12 amino acids. V was clipped by 1 base and J by 6 bases, with 6 bases between them. The CDR3 nucleotides read TGTGCCAGCAGCTTAGGGGCCCAGACCCAGTACTTC. It specifies CASSLGAQTQYF.

This clonotype came up a few times. The chain couples TRBV20-1 to TRBJ2-5; D unresolved. CDR1 is DFQATT, CDR2 SNEGSKA, per germline (reference sequence). Trimming removed 4 bases from V and 5 bases from J, with 17 bases in between. This CDR3 has 14 amino acids. The CDR3 DNA reads as TGCAGTGCTAACTCCGGGCCCCACCCGGAGACCCAGTACTTC. The encoded protein is CSANSGPHPETQYF.

This clonotype was seen more than once but under ten times. The chain links TRBV7-2 to TRBJ1-1, with TRBD1 as a possible D gene (5 bases). V shed 2 bases and J shed 2 bases, with 12 bases lying between them. The length of the CDR3 is 15 residues. Germline CDR1 SGHTA, CDR2 FQGNSA. The CDR3 here is CASSLLGRTNTEAFF. CDR3 bases: TGTGCCAGCAGCTTATTAGGCAGGACAAACACTGAAGCTTTCTTT.

The chain recombines TRBV25-1 with TRBJ2-6; D call uncertain. V was shortened by 2 bases and J by 4 bases, with 9 bases between the two germline ends. The CDR3 sequence is 15 residues long. Germline CDR1 and CDR2: MGHDK and SYGVNS. The CDR3 is CASSERATGANVLTF. The CDR3 DNA is TGTGCCAGCAGTGAAAGGGCGACCGGGGCCAACGTCCTGACTTTC. The full variable domain, completed using reference TRBV25-1 and TRBJ2-6, is EADIYQTPRYLVIGTGKKITLECSQTMGHDKMYWYQQDPGMELHLIHYSYGVNSTEKGDLSSESTVSRIRTEHFPLTLESARPSHTSQYLCASSERATGANVLTFGAGSRLTVL.

There are a few counts of this clonotype. This chain connects TRBV20-1 to TRBJ2-2, with D perhaps being TRBD1 or TRBD2 (6 bases each). Germline-derived CDR1 and CDR2 are DFQATT and SNEGSKA (reference sequence). The ends were cut back, 3 bases at V and 4 bases at J, with 15 bases in the middle. The CDR3 loop spans 15 amino acids. CDR3 region: CSASVGGPGTGELFF. For the CDR3, the DNA is TGCAGTGCTAGTGTGGGGGGCCCGGGCACCGGGGAGCTGTTTTTT.